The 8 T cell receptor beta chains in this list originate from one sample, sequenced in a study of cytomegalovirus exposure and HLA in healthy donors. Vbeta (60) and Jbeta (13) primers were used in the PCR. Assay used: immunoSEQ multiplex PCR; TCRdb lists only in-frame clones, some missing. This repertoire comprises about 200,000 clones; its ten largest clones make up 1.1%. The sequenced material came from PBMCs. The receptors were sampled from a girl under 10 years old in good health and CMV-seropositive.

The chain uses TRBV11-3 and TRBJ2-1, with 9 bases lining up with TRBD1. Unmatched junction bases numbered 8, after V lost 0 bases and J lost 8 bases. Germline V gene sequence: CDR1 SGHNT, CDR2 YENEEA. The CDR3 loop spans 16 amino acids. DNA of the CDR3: TGTGCCAGCAGCTTAGATCTAAGGACAGGGGAGGATGAGCAGTTCTTC. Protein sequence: CASSLDLRTGEDEQFF.

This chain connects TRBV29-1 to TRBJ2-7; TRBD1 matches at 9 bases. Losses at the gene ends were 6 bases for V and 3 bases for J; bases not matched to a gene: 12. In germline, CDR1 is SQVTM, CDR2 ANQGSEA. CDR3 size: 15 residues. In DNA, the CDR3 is TGCAGCGTCGCCAGTGACGGGACAGGGAACTACGAGCAGTACTTC. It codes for CSVASDGTGNYEQYF.

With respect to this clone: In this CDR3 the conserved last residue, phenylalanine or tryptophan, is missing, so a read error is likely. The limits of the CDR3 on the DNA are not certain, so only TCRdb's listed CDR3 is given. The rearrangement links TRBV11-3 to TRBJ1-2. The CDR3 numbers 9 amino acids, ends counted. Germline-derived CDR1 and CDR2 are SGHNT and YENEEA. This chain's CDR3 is CASSLRSSS.

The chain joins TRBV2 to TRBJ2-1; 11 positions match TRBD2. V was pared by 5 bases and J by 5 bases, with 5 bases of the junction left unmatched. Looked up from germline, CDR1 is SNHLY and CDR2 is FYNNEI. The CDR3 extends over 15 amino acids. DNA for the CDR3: TGTGCCAGCAGTTCAGTAGCGGGAGGGGACAATGAGCAGTTCTTC. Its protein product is CASSSVAGGDNEQFF.

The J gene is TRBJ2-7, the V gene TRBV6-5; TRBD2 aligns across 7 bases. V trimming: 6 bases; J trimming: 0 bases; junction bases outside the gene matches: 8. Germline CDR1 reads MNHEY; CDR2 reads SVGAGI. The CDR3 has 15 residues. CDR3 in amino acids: CASSHRPSGSYEQYF. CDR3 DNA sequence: TGTGCCAGCAGCCACCGGCCTAGCGGCTCCTACGAGCAGTACTTC.

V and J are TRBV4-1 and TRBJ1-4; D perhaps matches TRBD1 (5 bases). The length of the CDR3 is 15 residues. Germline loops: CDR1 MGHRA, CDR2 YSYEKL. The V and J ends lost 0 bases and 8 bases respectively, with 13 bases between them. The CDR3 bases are TGCGCCAGCAGCCAAGATCAGCGGGGGGGGGAAAAACTGTTTTTT. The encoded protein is CASSQDQRGGEKLFF.

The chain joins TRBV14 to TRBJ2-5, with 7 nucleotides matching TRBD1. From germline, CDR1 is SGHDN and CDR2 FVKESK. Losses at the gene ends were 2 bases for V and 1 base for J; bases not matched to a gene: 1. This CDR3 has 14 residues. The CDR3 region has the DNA TGTGCCAGCAGCCAATGGGACAGCCAAGAGACCCAGTACTTC. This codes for CASSQWDSQETQYF.

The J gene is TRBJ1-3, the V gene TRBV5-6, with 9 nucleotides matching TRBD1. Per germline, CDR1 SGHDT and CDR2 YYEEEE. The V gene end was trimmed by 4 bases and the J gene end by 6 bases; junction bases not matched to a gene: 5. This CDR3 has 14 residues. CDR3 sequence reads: CASSPGTGINTIYF. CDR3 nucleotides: TGTGCCAGCAGCCCCGGGACAGGGATAAACACCATATATTTT.